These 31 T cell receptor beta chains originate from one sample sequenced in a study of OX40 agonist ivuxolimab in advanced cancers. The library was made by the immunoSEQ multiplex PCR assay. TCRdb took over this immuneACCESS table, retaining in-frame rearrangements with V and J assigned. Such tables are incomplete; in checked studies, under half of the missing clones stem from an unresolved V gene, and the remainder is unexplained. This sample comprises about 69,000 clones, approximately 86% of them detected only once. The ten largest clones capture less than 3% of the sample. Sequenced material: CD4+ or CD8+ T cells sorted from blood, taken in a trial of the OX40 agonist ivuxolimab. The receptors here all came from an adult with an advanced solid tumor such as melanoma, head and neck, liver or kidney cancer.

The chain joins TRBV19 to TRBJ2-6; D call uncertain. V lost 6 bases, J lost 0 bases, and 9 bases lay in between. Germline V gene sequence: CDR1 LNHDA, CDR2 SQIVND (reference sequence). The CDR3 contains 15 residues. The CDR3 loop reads CASRRQSSGANVLTF. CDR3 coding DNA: TGTGCCAGTAGACGGCAAAGCTCTGGGGCCAACGTCCTGACTTTC. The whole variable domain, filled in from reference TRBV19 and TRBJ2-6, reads DGGITQSPKYLFRKEGQNVTLSCEQNLNHDAMYWYRQDPGQGLRLIYYSQIVNDFQKGDIAEGYSVSREKKESFPLTVTSAQKNPTAFYLCASRRQSSGANVLTFGAGSRLTVL.

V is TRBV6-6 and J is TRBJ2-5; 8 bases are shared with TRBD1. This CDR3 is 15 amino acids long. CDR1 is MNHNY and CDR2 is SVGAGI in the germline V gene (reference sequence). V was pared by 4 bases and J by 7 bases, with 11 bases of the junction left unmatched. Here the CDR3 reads CASSSDGQGLRTQYF. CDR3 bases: TGTGCCAGCAGTTCCGACGGACAGGGTCTCCGGACCCAGTACTTC.

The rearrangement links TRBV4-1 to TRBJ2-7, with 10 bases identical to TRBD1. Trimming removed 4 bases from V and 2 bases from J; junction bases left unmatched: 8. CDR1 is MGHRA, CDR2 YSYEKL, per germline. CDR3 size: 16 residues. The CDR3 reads CASSLQAGTGAYEQYF. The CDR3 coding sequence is TGCGCCAGCAGCCTACAAGCCGGGACAGGGGCCTACGAGCAGTACTTC.

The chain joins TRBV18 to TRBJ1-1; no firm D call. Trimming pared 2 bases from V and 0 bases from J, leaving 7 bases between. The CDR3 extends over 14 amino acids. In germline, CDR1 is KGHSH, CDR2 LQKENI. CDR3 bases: TGTGCCAGCTCACCAGGGCAGTTGAACACTGAAGCTTTCTTT. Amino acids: CASSPGQLNTEAFF.

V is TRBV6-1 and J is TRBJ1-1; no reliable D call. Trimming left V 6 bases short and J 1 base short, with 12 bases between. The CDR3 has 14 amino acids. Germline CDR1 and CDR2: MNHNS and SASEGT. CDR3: CASRYGFGNTEAFF. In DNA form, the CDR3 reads TGTGCCAGCAGGTACGGTTTCGGGAACACTGAAGCTTTCTTT.

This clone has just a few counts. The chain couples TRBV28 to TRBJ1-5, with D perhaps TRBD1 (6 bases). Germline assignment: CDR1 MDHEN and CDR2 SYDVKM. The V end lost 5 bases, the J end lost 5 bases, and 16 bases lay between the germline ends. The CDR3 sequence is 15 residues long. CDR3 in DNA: TGTGCCAGCAGTGGGGGACAAGTTGGGGATCAGCCCCAGCATTTT. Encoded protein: CASSGGQVGDQPQHF.

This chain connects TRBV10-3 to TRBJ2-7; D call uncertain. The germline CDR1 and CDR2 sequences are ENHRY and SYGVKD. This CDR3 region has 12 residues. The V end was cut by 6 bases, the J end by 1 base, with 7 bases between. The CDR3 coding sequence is TGTGCCATCAGCCCCCAGTCCTACGAGCAGTACTTC. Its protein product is CAISPQSYEQYF.

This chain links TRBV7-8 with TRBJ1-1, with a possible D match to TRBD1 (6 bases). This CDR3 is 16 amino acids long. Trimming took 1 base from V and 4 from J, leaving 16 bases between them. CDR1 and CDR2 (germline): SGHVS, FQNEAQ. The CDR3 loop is CASSLVAQGLGTEAFF. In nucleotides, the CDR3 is TGTGCCAGCAGCTTAGTCGCTCAGGGGCTGGGCACTGAAGCTTTCTTT. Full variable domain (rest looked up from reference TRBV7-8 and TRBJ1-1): GAGVSQSPRYKVAKRGQDVALRCDPISGHVSLFWYQQALGQGPEFLTYFQNEAQLDKSGLPSDRFFAERPEGSVSTLKIQRTQQEDSAVYLCASSLVAQGLGTEAFFGQGTRLTVV.

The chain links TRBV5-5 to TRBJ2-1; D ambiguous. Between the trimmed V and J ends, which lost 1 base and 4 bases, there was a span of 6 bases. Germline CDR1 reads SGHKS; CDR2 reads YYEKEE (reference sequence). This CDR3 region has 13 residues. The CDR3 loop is CASSLRLYNEQFF. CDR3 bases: TGTGCCAGCAGCTTGAGGCTTTACAATGAGCAGTTCTTC.

CDR3 coding DNA: TGCGCCAGCAGCTTGGTGTCAGGGGGCTCCTACGAGCAGTACTTC. Its protein product is CASSLVSGGSYEQYF. The chain is built from TRBV5-1 and TRBJ2-7; TRBD1 matches at 7 bases. The junction had 3 bases not matched to a gene; V was cut back by 0 bases and J by 0 bases. This CDR3 comprises 15 residues. Germline CDR1 SGHRS, CDR2 YFSETQ.

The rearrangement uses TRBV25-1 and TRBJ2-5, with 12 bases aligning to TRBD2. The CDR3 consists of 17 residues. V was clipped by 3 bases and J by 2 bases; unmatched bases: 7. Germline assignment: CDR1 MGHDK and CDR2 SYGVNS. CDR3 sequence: CASSDPSGTSGQETQYF. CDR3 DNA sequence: TGTGCCAGCAGTGATCCCTCAGGGACTAGCGGGCAAGAGACCCAGTACTTC.

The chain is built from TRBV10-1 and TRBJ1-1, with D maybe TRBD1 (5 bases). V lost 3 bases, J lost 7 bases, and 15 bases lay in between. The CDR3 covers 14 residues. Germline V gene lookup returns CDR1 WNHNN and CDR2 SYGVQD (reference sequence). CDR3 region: CASSERQGTGEAFF. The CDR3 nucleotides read TGCGCCAGCAGTGAAAGGCAGGGAACTGGTGAAGCTTTCTTT.

The CDR3 DNA follows: TGTGCCAGCAGCCCACAGGAGGGATCCAACTATGGCTACACCTTC. Protein sequence: CASSPQEGSNYGYTF. The gene calls are TRBV6-1 and TRBJ1-2, with D possibly TRBD1 on 5 matching bases. The germline V gene encodes CDR1 MNHNS and CDR2 SASEGT. The V gene lost 6 bases and the J gene lost 2 bases, with 16 bases spanning the gap. The CDR3 spans 15 residues.

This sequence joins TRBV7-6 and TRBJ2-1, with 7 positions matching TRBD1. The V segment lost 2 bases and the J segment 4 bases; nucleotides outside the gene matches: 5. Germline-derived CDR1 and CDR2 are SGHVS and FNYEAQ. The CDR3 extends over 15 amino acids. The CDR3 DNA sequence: TGTGCCAGCAGCTTATCGACAGGGCATTACAATGAGCAGTTCTTC. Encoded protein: CASSLSTGHYNEQFF.

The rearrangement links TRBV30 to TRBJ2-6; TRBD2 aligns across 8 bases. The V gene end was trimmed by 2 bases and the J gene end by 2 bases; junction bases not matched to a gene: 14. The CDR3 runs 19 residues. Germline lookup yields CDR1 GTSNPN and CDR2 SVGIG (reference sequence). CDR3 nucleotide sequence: TGTGCCTGGAGTCTATCTAGGGGCCGGGGGGGCCCTGGGGCCAACGTCCTGACTTTC. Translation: CAWSLSRGRGGPGANVLTF.

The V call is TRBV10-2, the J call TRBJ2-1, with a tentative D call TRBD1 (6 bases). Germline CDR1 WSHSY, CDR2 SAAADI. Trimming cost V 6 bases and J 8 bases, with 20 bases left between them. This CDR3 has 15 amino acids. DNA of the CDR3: TGCGCCAGCAGCCCAGGGGTGGGGGTTGACCATGAGCAGTTCTTC. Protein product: CASSPGVGVDHEQFF.

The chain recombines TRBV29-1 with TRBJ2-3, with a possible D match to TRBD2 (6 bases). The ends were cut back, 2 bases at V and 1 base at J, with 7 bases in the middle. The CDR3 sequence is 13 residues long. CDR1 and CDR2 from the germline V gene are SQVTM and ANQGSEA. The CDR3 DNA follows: TGCAGCGTTGAATCTAGCGGCACAGATACGCAGTATTTT. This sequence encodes CSVESSGTDTQYF.

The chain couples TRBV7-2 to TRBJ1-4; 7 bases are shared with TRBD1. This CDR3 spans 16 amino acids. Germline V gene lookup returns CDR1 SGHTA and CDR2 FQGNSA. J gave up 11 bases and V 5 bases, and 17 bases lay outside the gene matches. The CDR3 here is CASSLFEPGTANKLFF. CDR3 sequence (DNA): TGTGCCAGCAGCCTCTTCGAACCCGGGACAGCAAACAAACTGTTTTTT.

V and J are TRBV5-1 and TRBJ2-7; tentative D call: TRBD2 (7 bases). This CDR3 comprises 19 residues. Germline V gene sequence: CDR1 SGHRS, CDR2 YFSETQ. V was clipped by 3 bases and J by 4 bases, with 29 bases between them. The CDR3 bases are TGCGCCAGCAGCTCCTCCATTGGCGGGGGCGGACCTCGGGGGTACGAGCAGTACTTC. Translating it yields CASSSSIGGGGPRGYEQYF.

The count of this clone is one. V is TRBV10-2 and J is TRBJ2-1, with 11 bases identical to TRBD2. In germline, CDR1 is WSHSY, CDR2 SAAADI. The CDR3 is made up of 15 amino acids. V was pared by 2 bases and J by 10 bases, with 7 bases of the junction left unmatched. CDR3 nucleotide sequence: TGCGCCAGCAGTGAGCTAGCGGGAGGTCCGTCGGAGCAGTTCTTC. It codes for CASSELAGGPSEQFF.

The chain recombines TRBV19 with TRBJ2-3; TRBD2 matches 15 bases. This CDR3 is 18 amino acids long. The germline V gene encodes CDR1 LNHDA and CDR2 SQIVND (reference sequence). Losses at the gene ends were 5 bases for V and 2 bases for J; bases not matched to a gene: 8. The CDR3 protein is CASSQPGLAGGTTDTQYF. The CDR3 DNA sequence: TGTGCCAGTAGTCAGCCGGGACTAGCGGGGGGTACCACAGATACGCAGTATTTT.

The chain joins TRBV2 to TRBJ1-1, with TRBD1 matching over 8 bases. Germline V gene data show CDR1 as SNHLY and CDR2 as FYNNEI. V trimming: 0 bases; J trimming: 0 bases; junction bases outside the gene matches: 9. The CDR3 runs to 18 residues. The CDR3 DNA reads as TGTGCCAGCAGTGAAGCGGAGGGGGCAGGGGGCATGAACACTGAAGCTTTCTTT. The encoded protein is CASSEAEGAGGMNTEAFF.

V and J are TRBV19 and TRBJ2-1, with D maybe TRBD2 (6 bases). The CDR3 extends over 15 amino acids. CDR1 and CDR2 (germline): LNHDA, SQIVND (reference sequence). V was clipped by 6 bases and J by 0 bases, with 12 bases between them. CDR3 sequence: CASSSGPGSYNEQFF. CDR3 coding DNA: TGTGCCAGTAGCAGCGGGCCCGGCTCCTACAATGAGCAGTTCTTC.

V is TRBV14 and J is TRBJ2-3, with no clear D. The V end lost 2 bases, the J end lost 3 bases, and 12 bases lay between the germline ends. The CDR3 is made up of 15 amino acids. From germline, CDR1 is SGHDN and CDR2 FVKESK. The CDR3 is CASSQTLSRTDTQYF. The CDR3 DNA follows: TGTGCCAGCAGCCAAACCCTTTCGAGAACAGATACGCAGTATTTT.

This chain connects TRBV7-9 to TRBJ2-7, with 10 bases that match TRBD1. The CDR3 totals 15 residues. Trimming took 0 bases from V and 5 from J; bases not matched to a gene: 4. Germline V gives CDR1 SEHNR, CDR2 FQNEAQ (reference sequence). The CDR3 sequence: CASSLAGTGADEQYF. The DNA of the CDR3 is TGTGCCAGCAGCTTAGCCGGGACAGGGGCTGACGAGCAGTACTTC. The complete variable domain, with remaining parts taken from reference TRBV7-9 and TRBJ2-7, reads DTGVSQNPRHKITKRGQNVTFRCDPISEHNRLYWYRQTLGQGPEFLTYFQNEAQLEKSRLLSDRFSAERPKGSFSTLEIQRTEQGDSAMYLCASSLAGTGADEQYFGPGTRLTVT.

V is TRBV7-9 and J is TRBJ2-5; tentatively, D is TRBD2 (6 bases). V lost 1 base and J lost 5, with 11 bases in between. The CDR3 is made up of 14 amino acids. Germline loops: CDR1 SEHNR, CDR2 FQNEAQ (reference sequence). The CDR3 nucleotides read TGTGCCAGCAGCTTAGACGGGGGTCGGGAGACCCAGTACTTC. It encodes CASSLDGGRETQYF.

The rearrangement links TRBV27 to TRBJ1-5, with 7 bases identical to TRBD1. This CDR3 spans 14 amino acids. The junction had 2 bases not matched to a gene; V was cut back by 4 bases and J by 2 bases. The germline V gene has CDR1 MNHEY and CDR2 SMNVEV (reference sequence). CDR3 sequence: CASSYDRGNQPQHF. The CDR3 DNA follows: TGTGCCAGCAGTTACGACAGGGGCAATCAGCCCCAGCATTTT.

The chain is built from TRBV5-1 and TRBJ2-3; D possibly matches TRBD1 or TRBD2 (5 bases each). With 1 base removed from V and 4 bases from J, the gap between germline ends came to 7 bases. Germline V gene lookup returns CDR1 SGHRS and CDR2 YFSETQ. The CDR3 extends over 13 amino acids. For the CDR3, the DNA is TGCGCCAGCAGCTTGTGGGGGTCAGATACGCAGTATTTT. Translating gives CASSLWGSDTQYF.

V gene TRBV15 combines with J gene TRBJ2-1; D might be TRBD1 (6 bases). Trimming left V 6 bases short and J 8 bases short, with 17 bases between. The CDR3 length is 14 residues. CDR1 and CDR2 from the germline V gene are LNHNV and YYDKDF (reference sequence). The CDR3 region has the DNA TGTGCCACCAGACCCCGTGAAGGGGGACATGAGCAGTTCTTC. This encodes CATRPREGGHEQFF. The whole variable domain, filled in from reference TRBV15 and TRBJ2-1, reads DAMVIQNPRYQVTQFGKPVTLSCSQTLNHNVMYWYQQKSSQAPKLLFHYYDKDFNNEADTPDNFQSRRPNTSFCFLDIRSPGLGDTAMYLCATRPREGGHEQFFGPGTRLTVL.

This CDR3 reads CASSPDPRQPYTGELFF. CDR3 nucleotides: TGTGCCAGCAGCCCCGACCCTAGACAGCCTTACACCGGGGAGCTGTTTTTT. The V and J genes are TRBV7-3 and TRBJ2-2, with D tentatively TRBD1 (5 bases). The CDR3 covers 17 residues. The germline V gene has CDR1 SGHTA and CDR2 FQGTGA. With 5 bases removed from V and 3 bases from J, the gap between germline ends came to 19 bases.

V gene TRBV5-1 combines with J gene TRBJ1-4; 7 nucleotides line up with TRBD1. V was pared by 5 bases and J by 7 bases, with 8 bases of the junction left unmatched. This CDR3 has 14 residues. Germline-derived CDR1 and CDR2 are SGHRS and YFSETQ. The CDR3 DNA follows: TGCGCCAGCAGGCCGCAGACAGGGACTGAAAAACTGTTTTTT. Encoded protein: CASRPQTGTEKLFF. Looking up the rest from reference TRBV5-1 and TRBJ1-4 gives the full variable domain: KAGVTQTPRYLIKTRGQQVTLSCSPISGHRSVSWYQQTPGQGLQFLFEYFSETQRNKGNFPGRFSGRQFSNSRSEMNVSTLELGDSALYLCASRPQTGTEKLFFGSGTQLSVL.